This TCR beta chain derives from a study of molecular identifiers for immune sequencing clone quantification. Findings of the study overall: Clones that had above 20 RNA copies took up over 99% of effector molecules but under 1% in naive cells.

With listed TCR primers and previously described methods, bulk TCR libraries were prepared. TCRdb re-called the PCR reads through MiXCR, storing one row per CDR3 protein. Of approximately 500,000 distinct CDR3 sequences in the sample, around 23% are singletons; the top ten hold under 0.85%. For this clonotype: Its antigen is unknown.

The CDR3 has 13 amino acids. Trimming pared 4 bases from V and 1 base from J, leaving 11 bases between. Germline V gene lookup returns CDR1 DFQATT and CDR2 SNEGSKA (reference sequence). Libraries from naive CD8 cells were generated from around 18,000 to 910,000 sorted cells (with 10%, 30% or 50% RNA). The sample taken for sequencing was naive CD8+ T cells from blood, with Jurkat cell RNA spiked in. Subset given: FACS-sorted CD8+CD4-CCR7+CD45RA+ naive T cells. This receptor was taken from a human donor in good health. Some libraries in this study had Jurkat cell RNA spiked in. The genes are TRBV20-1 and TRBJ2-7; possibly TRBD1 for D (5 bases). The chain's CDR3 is CSAKGRGSYEQYF. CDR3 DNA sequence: TGCAGTGCTAAGGGGCGCGGATCCTACGAGCAGTACTTC.